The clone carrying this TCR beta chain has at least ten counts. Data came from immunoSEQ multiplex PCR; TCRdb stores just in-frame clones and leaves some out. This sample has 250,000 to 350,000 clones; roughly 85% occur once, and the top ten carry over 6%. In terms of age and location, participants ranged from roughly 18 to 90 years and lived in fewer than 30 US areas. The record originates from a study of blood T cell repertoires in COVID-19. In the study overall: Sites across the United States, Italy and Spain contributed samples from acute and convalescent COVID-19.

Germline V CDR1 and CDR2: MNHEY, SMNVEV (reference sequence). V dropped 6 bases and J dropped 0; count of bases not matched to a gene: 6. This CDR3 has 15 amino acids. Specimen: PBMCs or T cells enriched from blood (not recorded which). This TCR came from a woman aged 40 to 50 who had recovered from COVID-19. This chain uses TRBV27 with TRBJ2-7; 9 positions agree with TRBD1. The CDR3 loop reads CASREGTGSSYEQYF. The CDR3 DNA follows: TGTGCCAGCAGGGAGGGGACAGGGAGCTCCTACGAGCAGTACTTC.